The following is a T cell receptor beta chain sequence with its context. V gave up 3 bases and J gave up 2 bases; unmatched junction bases: 7. The CDR3 loop spans 16 amino acids. The germline gives CDR1 LNHDA, CDR2 SQIVND (reference sequence). This sample is drawn from a study of shared clonotypes between healthy human individuals. Across the whole study: For every donor, three CD4 naive, three CD4 memory, two CD8 naive and one CD8 memory plates were used.

Repertoires were generated with immunoSEQ multiplex PCR, while TCRdb's copy carries only in-frame clones and drops some. This sample has over 2 million clones, with roughly 94% found just once. The naive CD8 population came from CD45RO-negative cells selected for CCR7, without terminally differentiated effector memory CD45RA+ cells. Healthy HIV-negative adults with no recent acute infections or vaccinations were recruited as donors. This receptor was identified in a man aged 18 to 29 in good health. V usage is TRBV19 and J usage is TRBJ2-1, with 7 bases that match TRBD2. What was sequenced was naive CD8+ T cells sorted from blood. As DNA, the CDR3 is TGTGCCAGTAGTATTGAACTAGCGCATACCTACAATGAGCAGTTCTTC. Its protein product is CASSIELAHTYNEQFF.